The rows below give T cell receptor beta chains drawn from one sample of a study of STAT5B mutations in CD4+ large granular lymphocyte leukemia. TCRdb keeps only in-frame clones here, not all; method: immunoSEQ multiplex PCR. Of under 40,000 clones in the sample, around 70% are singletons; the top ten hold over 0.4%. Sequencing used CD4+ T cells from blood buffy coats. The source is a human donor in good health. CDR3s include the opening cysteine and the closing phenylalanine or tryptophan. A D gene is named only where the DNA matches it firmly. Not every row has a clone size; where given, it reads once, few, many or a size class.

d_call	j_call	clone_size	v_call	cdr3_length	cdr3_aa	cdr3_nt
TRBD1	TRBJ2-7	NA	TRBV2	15	CASSEDRGNSYEQYF	TGTGCCAGCAGTGAAGACAGGGGAAACTCCTACGAGCAGTACTTC
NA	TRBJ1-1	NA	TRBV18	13	CASSPFLNTEAFF	TGTGCCAGCTCTCCTTTTTTGAACACTGAAGCTTTCTTT
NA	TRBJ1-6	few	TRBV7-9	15	CASTAQRGPNSPLHF	TGTGCCAGCACTGCGCAACGGGGCCCTAATTCACCCCTCCACTTT
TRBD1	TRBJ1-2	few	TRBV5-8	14	CASSSSGGTYGYTF	TGTGCCAGCAGCTCCTCAGGGGGAACCTATGGCTACACCTTC
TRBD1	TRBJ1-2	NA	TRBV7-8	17	CASSLETRQGANYGYTF	TGTGCCAGCAGCTTGGAAACCAGACAGGGAGCTAACTATGGCTACACCTTC
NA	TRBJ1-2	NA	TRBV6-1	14	CASKADRGSYGYTF	TGTGCCAGCAAAGCGGACAGAGGGTCCTATGGCTACACCTTC
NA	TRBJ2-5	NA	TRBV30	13	CAWKVSGRETQYF	TGTGCCTGGAAAGTGTCGGGGAGGGAGACCCAGTACTTC
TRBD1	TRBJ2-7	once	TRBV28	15	CASSLTGQGTYEQYF	TGTGCCAGCAGTTTAACAGGACAGGGGACCTACGAGCAGTACTTC
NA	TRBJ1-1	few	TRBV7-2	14	CASSLTGWNTEAFF	TGTGCCAGCAGCTTAACAGGGTGGAACACTGAAGCTTTCTTT
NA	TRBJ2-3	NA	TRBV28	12	CASSPNRNTQYF	TGTGCCAGCAGTCCCAATCGTAATACGCAGTATTTT
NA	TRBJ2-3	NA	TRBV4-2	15	CASSQGAGRTDTQYF	TGTGCCAGCAGCCAAGGGGCGGGGCGCACAGATACGCAGTATTTT
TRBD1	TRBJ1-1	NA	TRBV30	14	CAWTRGTGGTEAFF	TGTGCCTGGACGCGTGGGACAGGGGGCACTGAAGCTTTCTTT
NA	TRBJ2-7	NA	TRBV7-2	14	CASSLVLDGYEQYF	TGTGCCAGCAGCTTAGTTCTGGACGGGTACGAGCAGTACTTC
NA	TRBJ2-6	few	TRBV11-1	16	CASRNRDLTGANVLTF	TGTGCCAGCAGGAACAGGGACCTCACTGGGGCCAACGTCCTGACTTTC
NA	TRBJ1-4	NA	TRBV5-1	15	CASSSRQGVTEKLFF	TGCGCCAGCAGCTCCAGACAAGGGGTAACCGAAAAACTGTTTTTT
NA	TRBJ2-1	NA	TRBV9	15	CASSSVTGLSNEQFF	TGTGCCAGCAGCTCAGTGACAGGTCTATCCAATGAGCAGTTCTTC
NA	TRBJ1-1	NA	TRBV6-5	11	CASRSLGGAFF	TGTGCCAGCAGATCTCTCGGGGGAGCTTTCTTT
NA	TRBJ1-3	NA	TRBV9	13	CASSVLSGNTIYF	TGTGCCAGCAGCGTATTGTCTGGAAACACCATATATTTT
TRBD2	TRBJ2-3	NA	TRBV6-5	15	CASSYGGGGTDTQYF	TGTGCCAGCAGTTACGGCGGGGGGGGCACAGATACGCAGTATTTT
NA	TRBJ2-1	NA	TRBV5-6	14	CASSLGTANNEQFF	TGTGCCAGCAGCTTGGGGACAGCTAACAATGAGCAGTTCTTC
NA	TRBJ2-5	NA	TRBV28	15	CASSSSAVKQETQYF	TGTGCCAGCAGTAGTTCGGCGGTGAAACAAGAGACCCAGTACTTC
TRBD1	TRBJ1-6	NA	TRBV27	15	CASSLAQQGVWSLHF	TGTGCCAGCAGTTTGGCCCAACAGGGGGTATGGTCCCTCCACTTT
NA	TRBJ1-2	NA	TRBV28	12	CASSRVNYGYTF	TGTGCCAGCAGCAGGGTAAACTATGGCTACACCTTC
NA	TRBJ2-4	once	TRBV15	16	CATSGSYGTTKNIQYF	TGTGCCACCAGCGGGTCTTACGGTACCACCAAAAACATTCAGTACTTC
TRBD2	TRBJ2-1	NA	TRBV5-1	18	CASSPRGLAGDPYNEQFF	TGCGCCAGCAGCCCCCGGGGACTAGCGGGGGACCCCTACAATGAGCAGTTCTTC
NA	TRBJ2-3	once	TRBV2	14	CASSEGLSTDTQYF	TGTGCCAGCAGTGAAGGCTTGTCAACAGATACGCAGTATTTT
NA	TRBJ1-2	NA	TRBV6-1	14	CASSEVQTNYGYTF	TGTGCCAGCAGTGAGGTTCAGACTAACTATGGCTACACCTTC
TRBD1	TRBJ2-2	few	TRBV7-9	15	CASSWGTGSTGELFF	TGTGCCAGCAGCTGGGGGACAGGGAGTACCGGGGAGCTGTTTTTT
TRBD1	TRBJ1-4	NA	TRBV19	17	CASSPGTGGSTNEKLFF	TGTGCCAGTAGTCCCGGGACAGGGGGTTCAACTAATGAAAAACTGTTTTTT
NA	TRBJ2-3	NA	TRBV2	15	CASLLDYNPTDTQYF	TGTGCCAGCCTCTTGGACTACAATCCTACAGATACGCAGTATTTT
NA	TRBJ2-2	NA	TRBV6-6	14	CASSYSGGTGELFF	TGTGCCAGCAGTTACTCGGGCGGCACCGGGGAGCTGTTTTTT
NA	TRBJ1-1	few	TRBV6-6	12	CASRVMNTEAFF	TGTGCCAGCAGGGTCATGAACACTGAAGCTTTCTTT
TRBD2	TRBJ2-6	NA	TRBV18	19	CASRLAGGPASPGANVLTF	TGTGCCAGCCGACTAGCGGGGGGGCCAGCCTCCCCTGGGGCCAACGTCCTGACTTTC
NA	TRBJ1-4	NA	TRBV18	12	CASSPGSMGLFF	TGTGCCAGCTCACCTGGGTCCATGGGTCTGTTTTTT
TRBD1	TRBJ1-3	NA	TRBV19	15	CASSETGAAGNTIYF	TGTGCCAGTAGCGAGACAGGGGCAGCTGGAAACACCATATATTTT
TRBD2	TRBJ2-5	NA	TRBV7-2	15	CASSFQRGAQETQYF	TGTGCCAGCAGCTTCCAGCGGGGGGCCCAAGAGACCCAGTACTTC
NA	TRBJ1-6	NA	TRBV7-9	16	CASSLGGRVDTSPLHF	TGTGCCAGCAGCTTGGGCGGCAGGGTGGATACTTCACCCCTCCACTTT
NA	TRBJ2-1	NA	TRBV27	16	CASSLVGRSALNEQFF	TGTGCCAGCAGTTTAGTAGGTCGTTCGGCCCTCAATGAGCAGTTCTTC
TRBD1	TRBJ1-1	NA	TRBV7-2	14	CASSREGQGVEAFF	TGTGCCAGCAGCCGAGAGGGACAGGGCGTTGAGGCTTTCTTT
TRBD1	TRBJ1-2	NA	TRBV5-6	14	CASSLGGQNYGYTF	TGTGCCAGCAGCCTAGGGGGACAGAACTATGGCTACACCTTC
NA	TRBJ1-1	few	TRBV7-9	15	CASSLARALNTEAFF	TGTGCCAGCAGCTTAGCAAGGGCTCTGAACACTGAAGCTTTCTTT
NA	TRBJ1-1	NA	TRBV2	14	CASSEGGPNAEAFF	TGTGCCAGCAGTGAAGGAGGACCGAATGCTGAAGCTTTCTTT
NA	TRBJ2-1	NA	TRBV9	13	CASSEPGGNEQFF	TGTGCCAGCAGCGAGCCCGGAGGCAATGAGCAGTTCTTC
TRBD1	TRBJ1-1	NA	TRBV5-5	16	CASSLAGGGINTEAFF	TGTGCCAGCAGCTTGGCAGGGGGCGGGATAAACACTGAAGCTTTCTTT
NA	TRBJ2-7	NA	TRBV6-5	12	CASSQGTREQYF	TGTGCCAGCAGTCAAGGGACGAGGGAGCAGTACTTC
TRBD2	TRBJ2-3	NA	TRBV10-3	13	CAITSGGVDTQYF	TGTGCCATCACTAGCGGGGGGGTAGATACGCAGTATTTT
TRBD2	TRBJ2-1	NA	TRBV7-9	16	CASSSKGTITYNEQFF	TGTGCCAGCAGCTCTAAGGGGACTATCACCTACAATGAGCAGTTCTTC
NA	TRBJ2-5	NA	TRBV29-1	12	CSVLERQETQYF	TGCAGCGTCTTAGAACGACAAGAGACCCAGTACTTC
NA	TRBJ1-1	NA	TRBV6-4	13	CASSMGENTEAFF	TGTGCCAGCAGTATGGGCGAGAACACTGAAGCTTTCTTT
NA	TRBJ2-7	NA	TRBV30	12	CAWSAVTYEQYF	TGTGCCTGGAGCGCCGTTACCTACGAGCAGTACTTC
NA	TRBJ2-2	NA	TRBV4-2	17	CASSQDLEGPLPGELFF	TGTGCCAGCAGCCAAGATCTGGAAGGCCCTTTACCCGGGGAGCTGTTTTTT
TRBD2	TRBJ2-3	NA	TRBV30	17	CAWSVLAGGRGTDTQYF	TGTGCCTGGAGTGTACTAGCGGGGGGCCGGGGCACAGATACGCAGTATTTT
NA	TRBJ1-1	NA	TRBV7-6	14	CASSLMEGSTEAFF	TGTGCCAGCAGCTTAATGGAGGGCAGCACTGAAGCTTTCTTT
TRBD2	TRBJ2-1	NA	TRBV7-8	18	CASSGAGTSGGAKIEQFF	TGTGCCAGCAGCGGAGCCGGGACTAGCGGGGGGGCTAAAATTGAGCAGTTCTTC
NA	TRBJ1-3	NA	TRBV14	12	CASSQIGNTIYF	TGTGCCAGCAGCCAAATTGGAAACACCATATATTTT
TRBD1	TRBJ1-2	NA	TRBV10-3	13	CAISVRTGEGYTF	TGTGCCATCAGTGTAAGGACAGGGGAAGGCTACACCTTC